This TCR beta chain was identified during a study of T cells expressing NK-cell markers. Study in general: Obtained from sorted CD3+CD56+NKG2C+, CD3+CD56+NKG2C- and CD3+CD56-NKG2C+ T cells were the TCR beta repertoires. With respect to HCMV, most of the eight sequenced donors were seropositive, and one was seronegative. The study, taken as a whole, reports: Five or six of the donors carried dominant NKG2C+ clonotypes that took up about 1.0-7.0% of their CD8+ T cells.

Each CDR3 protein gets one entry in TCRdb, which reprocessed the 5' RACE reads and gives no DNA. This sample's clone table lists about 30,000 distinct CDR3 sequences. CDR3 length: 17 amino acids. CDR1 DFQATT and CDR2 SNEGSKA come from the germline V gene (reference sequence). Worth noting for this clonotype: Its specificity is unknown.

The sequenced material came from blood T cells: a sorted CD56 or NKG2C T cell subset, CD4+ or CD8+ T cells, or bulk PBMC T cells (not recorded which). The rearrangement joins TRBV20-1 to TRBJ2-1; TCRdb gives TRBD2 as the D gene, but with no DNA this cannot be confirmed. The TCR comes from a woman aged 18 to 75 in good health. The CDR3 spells CSARDGTGEGLEYEQFF.